This T cell receptor beta chain emerged from a study of blood T cell repertoires in COVID-19. About the research overall: The United States, Italy and Spain supplied acute and convalescent COVID-19 samples. T cells, B-cell-depleted T cells, or PBMCs supplied cDNA or gDNA.

CDR1 and CDR2 (germline): SGHNT, YENEEA. Trimming at V came to 4 bases and at J to 5 bases, leaving 5 bases not matched to a gene. The CDR3 totals 16 residues. In the original workflow: Estimation of nucleated cell counts relied on the amplification of reference gene primers. Method: immunoSEQ multiplex PCR; TCRdb's copy keeps in-frame clones and lacks some. Clone size and V and J calls were adopted from that table, with D and trimming inferred from the DNA. This sample yields hundreds of thousands of clones, of which 86% are seen a single time; roughly 5.2% belongs to the top ten. The chain links TRBV11-3 to TRBJ2-5, with 15 positions matching TRBD2. Material: peripheral blood. This clonotype was obtained from a woman aged 80 or older with COVID-19, enrolled during active disease. In DNA, the CDR3 is TGTGCCAGCAGCTCAGGGACTAGCGGGGGGCCGGAGACCCAGTACTTC. As protein: CASSSGTSGGPETQYF.